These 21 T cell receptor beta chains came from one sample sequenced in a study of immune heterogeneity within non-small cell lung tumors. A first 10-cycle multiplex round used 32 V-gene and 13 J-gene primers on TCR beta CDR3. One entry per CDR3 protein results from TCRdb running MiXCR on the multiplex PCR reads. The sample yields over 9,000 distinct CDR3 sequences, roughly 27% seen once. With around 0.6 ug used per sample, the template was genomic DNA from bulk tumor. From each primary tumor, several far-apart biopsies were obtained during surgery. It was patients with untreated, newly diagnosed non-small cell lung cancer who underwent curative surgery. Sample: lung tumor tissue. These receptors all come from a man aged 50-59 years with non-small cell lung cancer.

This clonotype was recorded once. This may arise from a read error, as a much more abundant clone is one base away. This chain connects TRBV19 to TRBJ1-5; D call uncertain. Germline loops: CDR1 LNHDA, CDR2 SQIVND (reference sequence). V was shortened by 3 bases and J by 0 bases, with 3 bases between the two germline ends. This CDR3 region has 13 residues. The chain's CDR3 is CASSMDSNQPQHF. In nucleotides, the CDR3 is TGTGCCAGTAGTATGGATAGCAATCAGCCCCAGCATTTT.

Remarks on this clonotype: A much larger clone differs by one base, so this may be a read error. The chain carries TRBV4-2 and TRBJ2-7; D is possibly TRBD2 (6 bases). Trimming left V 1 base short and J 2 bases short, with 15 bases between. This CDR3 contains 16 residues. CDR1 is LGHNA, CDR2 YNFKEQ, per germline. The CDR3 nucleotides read TGTGCCAGCAGCCAAGCAGCCGGGGACTCTGCCTACGAGCAGTACTTC. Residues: CASSQAAGDSAYEQYF.

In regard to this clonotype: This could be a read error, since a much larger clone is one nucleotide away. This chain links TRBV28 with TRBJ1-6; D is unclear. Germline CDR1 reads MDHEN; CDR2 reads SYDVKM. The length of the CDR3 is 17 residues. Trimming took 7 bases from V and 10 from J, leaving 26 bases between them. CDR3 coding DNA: TGTGCCAGCACCCACCACTCGACACCGCCGGGGATATCACCCCTCCACTTT. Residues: CASTHHSTPPGISPLHF.

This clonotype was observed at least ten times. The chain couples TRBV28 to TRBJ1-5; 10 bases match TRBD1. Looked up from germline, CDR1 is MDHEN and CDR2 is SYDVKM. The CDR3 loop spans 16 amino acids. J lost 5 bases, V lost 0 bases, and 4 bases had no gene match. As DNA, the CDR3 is TGTGCCAGCAGTTTATGGGGACAGGGGCTTCATCAGCCCCAGCATTTT. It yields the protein CASSLWGQGLHQPQHF.

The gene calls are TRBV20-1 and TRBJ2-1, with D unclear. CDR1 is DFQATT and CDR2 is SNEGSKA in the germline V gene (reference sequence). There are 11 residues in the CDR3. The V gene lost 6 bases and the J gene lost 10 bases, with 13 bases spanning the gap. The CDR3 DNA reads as TGCAGTGCCAAGGGCCATGAAGAGCAGTTCTTC. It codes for CSAKGHEEQFF.

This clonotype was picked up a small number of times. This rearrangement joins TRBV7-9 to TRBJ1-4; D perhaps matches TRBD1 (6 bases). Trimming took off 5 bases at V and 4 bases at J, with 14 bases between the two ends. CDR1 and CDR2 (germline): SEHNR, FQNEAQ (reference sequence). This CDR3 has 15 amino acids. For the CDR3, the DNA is TGTGCCAGCAGCGTAGGGGGGGCCAATAATGAAAAACTGTTTTTT. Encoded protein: CASSVGGANNEKLFF.

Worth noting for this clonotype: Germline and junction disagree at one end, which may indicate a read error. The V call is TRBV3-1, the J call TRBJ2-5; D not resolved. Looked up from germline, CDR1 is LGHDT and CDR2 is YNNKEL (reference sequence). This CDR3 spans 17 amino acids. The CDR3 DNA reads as TGTGCCAGCAGCCTCGGAGACCAGCAGGTTGGAAGAGAGACCAAGTACTTC. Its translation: CASSLGDQQVGRETKYF.

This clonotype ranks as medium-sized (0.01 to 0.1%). The DNA of the CDR3 is TGCGCCAGCAGCCAAGCGGGAAACAATGAGCAGTTCTTC. Encoded protein: CASSQAGNNEQFF. The chain couples TRBV4-1 to TRBJ2-1, with D possibly TRBD2 on 5 matching bases. V gave up 1 base and J gave up 5 bases, with 6 bases separating them. Germline values: CDR1 MGHRA, CDR2 YSYEKL. This CDR3 contains 13 residues.

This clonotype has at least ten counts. The CDR3 region is CASSDPGGGSPLHF. CDR3 coding DNA: TGTGCCAGCAGCGACCCGGGGGGGGGGTCACCCCTCCACTTT. The rearrangement uses TRBV11-2 and TRBJ1-6; D is possibly TRBD1 (5 bases). The CDR3 loop spans 14 amino acids. Looked up from germline, CDR1 is SGHAT and CDR2 is FQNNGV. V lost 5 bases and J lost 10, with 15 bases in between.

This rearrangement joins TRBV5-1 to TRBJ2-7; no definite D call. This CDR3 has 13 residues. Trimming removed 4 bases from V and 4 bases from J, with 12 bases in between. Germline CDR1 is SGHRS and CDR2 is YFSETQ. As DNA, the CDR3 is TGCGCCAGCAGCCTACACGACGCTTACGAGCAGTACTTC. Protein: CASSLHDAYEQYF.

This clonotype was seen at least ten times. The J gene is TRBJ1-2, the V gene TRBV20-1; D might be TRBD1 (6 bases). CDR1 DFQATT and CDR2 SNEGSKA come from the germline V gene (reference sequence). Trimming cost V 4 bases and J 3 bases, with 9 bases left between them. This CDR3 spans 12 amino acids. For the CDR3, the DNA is TGCAGTGCTATAAGGACAGACTATGGCTACACCTTC. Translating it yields CSAIRTDYGYTF.

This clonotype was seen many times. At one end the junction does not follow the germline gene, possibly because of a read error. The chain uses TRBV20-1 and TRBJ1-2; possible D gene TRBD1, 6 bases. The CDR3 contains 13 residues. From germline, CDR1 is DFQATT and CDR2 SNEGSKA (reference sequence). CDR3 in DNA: TGCAGTGCGAGAGGGGGGGCAAACTATGGCTACACCTTC. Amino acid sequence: CSARGGANYGYTF.

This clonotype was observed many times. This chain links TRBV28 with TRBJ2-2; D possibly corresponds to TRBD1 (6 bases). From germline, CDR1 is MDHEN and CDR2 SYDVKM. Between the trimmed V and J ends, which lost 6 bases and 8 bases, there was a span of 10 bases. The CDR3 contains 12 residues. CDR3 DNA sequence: TGTGCCAGCAGCCAGGGGTTTGGGGAGCTGTTTTTT. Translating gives CASSQGFGELFF.

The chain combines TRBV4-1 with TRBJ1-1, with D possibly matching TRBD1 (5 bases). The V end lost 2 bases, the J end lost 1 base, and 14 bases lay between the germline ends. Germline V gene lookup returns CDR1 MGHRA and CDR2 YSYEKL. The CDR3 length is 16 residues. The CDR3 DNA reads TGCGCCAGCAGCCAATTGATGTCACAGGCGAACACTGAAGCTTTCTTT. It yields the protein CASSQLMSQANTEAFF.

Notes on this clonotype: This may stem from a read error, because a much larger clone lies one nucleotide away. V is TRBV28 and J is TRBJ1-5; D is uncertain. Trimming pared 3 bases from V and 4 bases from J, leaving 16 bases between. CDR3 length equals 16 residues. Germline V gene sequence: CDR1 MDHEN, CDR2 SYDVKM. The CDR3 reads CASSFTYAFRNQPQHF. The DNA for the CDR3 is TGTGCCAGCAGTTTTACTTACGCTTTTAGAAATCAGCCCCAGCATTTT.

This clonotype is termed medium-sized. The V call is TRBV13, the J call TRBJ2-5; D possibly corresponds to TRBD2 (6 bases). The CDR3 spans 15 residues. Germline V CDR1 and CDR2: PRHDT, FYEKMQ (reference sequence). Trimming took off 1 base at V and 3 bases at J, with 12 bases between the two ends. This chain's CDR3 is CASSLVGGIEETQYF. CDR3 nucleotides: TGTGCCAGCAGCTTAGTTGGCGGGATTGAAGAGACCCAGTACTTC.

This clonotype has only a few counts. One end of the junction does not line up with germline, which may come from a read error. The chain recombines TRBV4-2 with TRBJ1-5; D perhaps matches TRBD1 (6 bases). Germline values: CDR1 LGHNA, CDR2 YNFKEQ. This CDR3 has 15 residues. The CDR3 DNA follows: TGTGCCAGCAGCCAAGAGGGGACAAGCAGTCAGCCCCAGCATTTT. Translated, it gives CASSQEGTSSQPQHF.

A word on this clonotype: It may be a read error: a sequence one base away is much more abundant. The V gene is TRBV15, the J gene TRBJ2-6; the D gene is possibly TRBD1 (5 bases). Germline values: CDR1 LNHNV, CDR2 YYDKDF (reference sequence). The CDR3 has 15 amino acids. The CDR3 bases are TGTGCCACCAGCCTTTTGGGGTCTGGGGCCAACGTCCTGAATTTC. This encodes CATSLLGSGANVLNF.

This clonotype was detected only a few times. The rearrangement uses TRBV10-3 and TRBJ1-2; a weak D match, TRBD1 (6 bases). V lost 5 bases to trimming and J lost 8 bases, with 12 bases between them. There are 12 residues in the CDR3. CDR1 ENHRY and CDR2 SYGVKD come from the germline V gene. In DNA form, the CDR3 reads TGTGCCATCAGTCTACAGGGAAGAGGCTACACCTTC. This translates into CAISLQGRGYTF.

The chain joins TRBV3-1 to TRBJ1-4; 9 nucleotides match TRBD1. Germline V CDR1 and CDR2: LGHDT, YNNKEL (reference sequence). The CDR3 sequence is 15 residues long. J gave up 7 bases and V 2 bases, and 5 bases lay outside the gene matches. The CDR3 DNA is TGTGCCAGCAGCCAAATGACAGGGGGACGTGAAAAACTGTTTTTT. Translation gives CASSQMTGGREKLFF.

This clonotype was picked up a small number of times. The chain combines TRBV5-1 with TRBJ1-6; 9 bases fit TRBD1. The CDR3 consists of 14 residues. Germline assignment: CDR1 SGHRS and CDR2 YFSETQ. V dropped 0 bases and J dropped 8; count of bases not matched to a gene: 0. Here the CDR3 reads CASSLGDRDSPLHF. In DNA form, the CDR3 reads TGCGCCAGCAGCTTGGGGGACAGGGATTCACCCCTCCACTTT.